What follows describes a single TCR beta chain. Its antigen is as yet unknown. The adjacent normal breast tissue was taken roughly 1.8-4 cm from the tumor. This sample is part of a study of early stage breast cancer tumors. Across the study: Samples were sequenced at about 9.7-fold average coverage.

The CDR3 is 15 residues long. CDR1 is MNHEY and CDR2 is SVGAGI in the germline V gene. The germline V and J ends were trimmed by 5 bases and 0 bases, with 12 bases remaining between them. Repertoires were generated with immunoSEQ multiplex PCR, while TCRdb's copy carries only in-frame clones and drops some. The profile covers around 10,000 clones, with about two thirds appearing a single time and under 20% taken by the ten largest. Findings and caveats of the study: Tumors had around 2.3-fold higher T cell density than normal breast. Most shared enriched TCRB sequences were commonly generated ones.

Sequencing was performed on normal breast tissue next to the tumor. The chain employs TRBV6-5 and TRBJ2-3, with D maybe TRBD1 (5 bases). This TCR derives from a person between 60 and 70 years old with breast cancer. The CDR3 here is CASSVQGQSTDTQYF. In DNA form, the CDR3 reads TGTGCCAGCAGTGTCCAGGGTCAGAGCACAGATACGCAGTATTTT.